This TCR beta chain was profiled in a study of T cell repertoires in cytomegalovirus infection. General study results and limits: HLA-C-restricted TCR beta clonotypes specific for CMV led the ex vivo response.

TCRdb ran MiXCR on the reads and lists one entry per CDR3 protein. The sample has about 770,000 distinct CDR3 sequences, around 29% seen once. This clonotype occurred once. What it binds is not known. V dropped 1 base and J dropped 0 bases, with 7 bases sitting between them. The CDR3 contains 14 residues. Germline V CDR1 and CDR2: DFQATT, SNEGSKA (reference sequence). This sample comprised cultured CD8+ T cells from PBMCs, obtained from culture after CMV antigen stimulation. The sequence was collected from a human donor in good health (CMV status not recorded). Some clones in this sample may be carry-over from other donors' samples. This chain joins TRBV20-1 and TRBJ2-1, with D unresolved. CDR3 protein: CSARVPYSYNEQFF. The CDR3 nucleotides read TGCAGTGCTAGAGTGCCGTACTCCTACAATGAGCAGTTCTTC.